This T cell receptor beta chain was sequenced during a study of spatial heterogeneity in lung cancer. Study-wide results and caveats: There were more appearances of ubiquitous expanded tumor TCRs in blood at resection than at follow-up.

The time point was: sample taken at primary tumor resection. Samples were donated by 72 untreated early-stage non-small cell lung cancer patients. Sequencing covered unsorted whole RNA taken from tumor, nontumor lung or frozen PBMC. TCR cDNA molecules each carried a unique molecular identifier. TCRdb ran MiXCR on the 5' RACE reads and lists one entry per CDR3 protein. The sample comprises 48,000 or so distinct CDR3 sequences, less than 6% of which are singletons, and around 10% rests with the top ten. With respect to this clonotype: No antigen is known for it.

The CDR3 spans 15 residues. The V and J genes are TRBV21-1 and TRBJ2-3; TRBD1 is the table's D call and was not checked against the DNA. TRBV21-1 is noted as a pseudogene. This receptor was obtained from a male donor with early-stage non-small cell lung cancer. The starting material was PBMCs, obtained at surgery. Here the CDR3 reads CASSSQGVAADTQYF. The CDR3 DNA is TGTGCCAGCAGCAGCCAGGGGGTGGCGGCAGATACGCAGTATTTT.